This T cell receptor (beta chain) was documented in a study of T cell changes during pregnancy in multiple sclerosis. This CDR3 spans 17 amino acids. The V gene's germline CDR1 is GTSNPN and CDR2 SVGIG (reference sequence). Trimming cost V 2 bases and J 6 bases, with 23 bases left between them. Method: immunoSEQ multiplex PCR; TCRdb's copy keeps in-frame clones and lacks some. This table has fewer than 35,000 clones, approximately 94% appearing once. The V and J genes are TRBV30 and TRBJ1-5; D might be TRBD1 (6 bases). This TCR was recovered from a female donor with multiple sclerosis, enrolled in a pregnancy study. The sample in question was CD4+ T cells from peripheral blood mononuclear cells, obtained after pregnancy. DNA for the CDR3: TGTGCCTGGAGTCTTTGGGCGTCAGGGGATAGGATTCAGCCCCAGCATTTT. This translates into CAWSLWASGDRIQPQHF.